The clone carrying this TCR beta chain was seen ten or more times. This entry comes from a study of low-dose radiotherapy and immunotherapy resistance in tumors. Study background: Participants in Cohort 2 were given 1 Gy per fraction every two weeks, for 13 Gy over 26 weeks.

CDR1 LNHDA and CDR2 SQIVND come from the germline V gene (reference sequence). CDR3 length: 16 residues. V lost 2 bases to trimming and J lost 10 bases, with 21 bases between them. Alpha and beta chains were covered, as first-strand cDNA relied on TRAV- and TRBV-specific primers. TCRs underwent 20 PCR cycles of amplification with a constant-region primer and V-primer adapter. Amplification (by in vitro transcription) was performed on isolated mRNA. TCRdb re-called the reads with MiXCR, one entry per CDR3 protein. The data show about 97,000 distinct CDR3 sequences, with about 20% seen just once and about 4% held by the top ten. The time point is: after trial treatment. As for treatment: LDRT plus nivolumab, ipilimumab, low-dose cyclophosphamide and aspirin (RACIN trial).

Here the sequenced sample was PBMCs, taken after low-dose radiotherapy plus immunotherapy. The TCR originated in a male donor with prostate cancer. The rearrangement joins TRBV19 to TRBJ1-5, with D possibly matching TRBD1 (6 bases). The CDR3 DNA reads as TGTGCCAGTAGTATAAGACAGGTACTAGCAATCAGCCCCCAGCATTTT. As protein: CASSIRQVLAISPQHF.